These T cell receptor beta chains were read from a single sample in a study of blood T cells in healthy people across ages. TCRdb independently ran MiXCR on the 5' RACE reads; one entry per CDR3 protein. The sample has 750,000 to 850,000 distinct CDR3 sequences; 20% to 25% are singletons. These same records also appear under a second study, on T cells of mothers and their children.

Sequenced input: blood. These receptors were taken from a boy between 10 and 17 years old in good health. Both conserved end residues are part of each CDR3. The D gene is left open where the match is weak. Size tells how often a clone was seen (once, few, many) or the class of an expanded clone, and some rows leave it out.

D gene,V gene,J gene,clone size,CDR3 DNA,CDR3 protein
-,TRBV28,TRBJ2-3,few,TGTGCCAGCAGTTTAGGGCACCCCGCAGGAGCAGATACGCAGTATTTT,CASSLGHPAGADTQYF
-,TRBV6-4,TRBJ2-6,-,TGTGCCAGCAGTGACGATAGCTCTGGGGCCAACGTCCTGACTTTC,CASSDDSSGANVLTF
-,TRBV30,TRBJ2-7,few,TGTGCCTGGAGGCAGATGGGGACCTCGTTGCAGTACTTC,CAWRQMGTSLQYF
-,TRBV7-8,TRBJ2-7,few,TGTGCCAGCAGCTCTCAGCCAGGGGGGGAGGCCTACGAGCAGTACTTC,CASSSQPGGEAYEQYF
-,TRBV20-1,TRBJ2-7,-,TGCAGTGCTAAGGGGGAAGGGTACGAGCAGTACTTC,CSAKGEGYEQYF
-,TRBV5-1,TRBJ2-7,-,TGCGCCAGCAGCGAGCGACAGTTCTCCTACGAGCAGTACTTC,CASSERQFSYEQYF
TRBD2,TRBV20-1,TRBJ2-5,few,TGCAGTGCTAGAGTGGCGGGAGGGCCGCGGGAGACCCAGTACTTC,CSARVAGGPRETQYF
-,TRBV20-1,TRBJ1-1,many,TGCAGTGCTAGAGGTGAGGGGCTGGGCACTGAAGCTTTCTTT,CSARGEGLGTEAFF
TRBD2,TRBV3-1,TRBJ2-1,-,TGTGCCAGCAGCCAAGGGGAGCGGGGTAATGAGCAGTTCTTC,CASSQGERGNEQFF
TRBD1,TRBV28,TRBJ2-3,few,TGTGCCAGCGCCTTGCGAGACGGGACAGATACGCAATATTTT,CASALRDGTDTQYF
TRBD1,TRBV5-1,TRBJ1-2,-,TGCGCCAGCAGCTTTGAGGGGGCGCGTAACTATGGCTACACCTTC,CASSFEGARNYGYTF
-,TRBV7-9,TRBJ1-5,-,TGTGCCAGCAGCCTTCTCAGGGTCGGTCAGCCCCAACATTTT,CASSLLRVGQPQHF
TRBD2,TRBV20-1,TRBJ2-1,few,TGCAGTGCTAGAGTAGCGGGAGGGATGGATGAGCAGTTCTTC,CSARVAGGMDEQFF
-,TRBV15,TRBJ2-6,-,TGTGCCACCAGCAGAGATCATGAGGGGGGCTCTGGGGCCAACGTCCTGACTTTC,CATSRDHEGGSGANVLTF
-,TRBV7-9,TRBJ2-7,few,TGTGCCAGCAGCTGGGACGGCTTATACGAGCAGTACTTC,CASSWDGLYEQYF
-,TRBV6-5,TRBJ2-3,-,TGTGCCATCGGCAGGGCGGGGAGCACAGATACGCAGTATTTT,CAIGRAGSTDTQYF
TRBD2,TRBV20-1,TRBJ2-1,-,TGCACCATAGCGGGAGTTTTAGGCTACAATGAGCAGTTCTTC,CTIAGVLGYNEQFF
TRBD2,TRBV7-8,TRBJ2-1,many,TGTGCCAGCAGACCGGGGGGTTCCTACAATGAGCAGTTCTTC,CASRPGGSYNEQFF
-,TRBV4-1,TRBJ2-5,few,TGCGCCAGCAGCCAAGAAGGCCAGCCCCGAGAGACCCAGTACTTC,CASSQEGQPRETQYF
-,TRBV20-1,TRBJ2-7,-,TGCAGTGCTAGGGGGGCTACGGTTGGGCAAGGGGTAGCCTCAACCTACGAGCAGTACTTC,CSARGATVGQGVASTYEQYF
-,TRBV14,TRBJ2-7,-,TGTGCCAGCAGCCAAGAGTCCCTAGCCTACGAGCAGTACTTC,CASSQESLAYEQYF
TRBD1,TRBV2,TRBJ2-1,-,TGTGCCAGCAGTGAAGCGGGACAGGGTATAGGGGAGCAGTTCTTC,CASSEAGQGIGEQFF
-,TRBV3-1,TRBJ2-4,-,TGTGCCAGCAGCCTAGGGGGGCAGTCCAAAAACATTCAGTACTTC,CASSLGGQSKNIQYF
-,TRBV2,TRBJ2-2,-,TGTGCCAGCAGGGGGACTGGCACCGGGGAGCTGTTTTTT,CASRGTGTGELFF
-,TRBV27,TRBJ2-7,few,TGTGCCAGCAGTCCGGGGGCTTTCTACGAGCAGTACTTC,CASSPGAFYEQYF
-,TRBV27,TRBJ2-1,-,TGTGCCAGCCGGGCCTTTGGGCGAAGCTTGAGTTACAATGAGCAGTTCTTC,CASRAFGRSLSYNEQFF
-,TRBV20-1,TRBJ2-5,-,TGCAGTGCTAGCGCCAACCAAGAGACCCAGTACTTC,CSASANQETQYF
-,TRBV11-2,TRBJ2-7,-,TGTGCCAGCGACCCCGGTTCGGGCTACGAGCAGTACTTC,CASDPGSGYEQYF
-,TRBV2,TRBJ2-1,few,TGTGCCAGCAGTGGAGGTCCTCGAGGGTTCTTC,CASSGGPRGFF
-,TRBV5-1,TRBJ2-7,-,TGCGCCAGCAGCTTGGAAGTCTTACAGCCCCGTGGCGAGCAGTACTTC,CASSLEVLQPRGEQYF
TRBD1,TRBV27,TRBJ2-1,-,TGTGCCAGCAGTTCGACAGGGTTCTCCTACAATGAGCAGTTCTTC,CASSSTGFSYNEQFF
-,TRBV6-2/TRBV6-3,TRBJ2-2,-,TGTGCCAGCAGACTTAGGACCGGGGAGCTGTTTTTT,CASRLRTGELFF
TRBD1,TRBV10-3,TRBJ1-1,few,TGTGCCATCAGACCAGGACAGGGGGCAGGGATGAACACTGAAGCTTTCTTT,CAIRPGQGAGMNTEAFF
-,TRBV5-8,TRBJ2-3,few,TGTGCCAGCAGCTTGGGGATTAGGGGGATAGCCACAGATACGCAGTATTTT,CASSLGIRGIATDTQYF
-,TRBV7-9,TRBJ1-2,few,TGTGCCAGCAGCCCCGGCCGTAACTATGGCCACACCTTC,CASSPGRNYGHTF
-,TRBV6-6,TRBJ2-7,few,TGTGCCAGCACCCAGGGGCTTACCGCTTGGGAGCAGTACTTC,CASTQGLTAWEQYF
TRBD1,TRBV7-9,TRBJ2-3,few,TGTGCCAGCAGCTTAGGTGGGACAGCTAGCACAGATACGCAGTATTTT,CASSLGGTASTDTQYF
TRBD1,TRBV29-1,TRBJ2-7,-,TGCAGCGTCGGGACAGGGCAAACCTACGAGCAGTACTTC,CSVGTGQTYEQYF
TRBD1,TRBV14,TRBJ2-7,-,TGTGCCAGCAGCCAAGAAAGGGGCAGGGGGTCCTACGAGCAGTACTTC,CASSQERGRGSYEQYF
-,TRBV6-5,TRBJ2-7,once,TGTGCCAGCAGCAGGGCCCCCGCGGGGGAGCAGTACTTC,CASSRAPAGEQYF
-,TRBV12-3/TRBV12-4,TRBJ2-7,few,TGTGCCAGCAGTTTAGCTGGACTTAGCTCCTACGAGCAGTACTTC,CASSLAGLSSYEQYF
-,TRBV7-6,TRBJ2-3,few,TGTGCCAGCAGCTTAGCGTCCGGTACTAGCACAGATACGCAGTATTTT,CASSLASGTSTDTQYF
TRBD1,TRBV3-1,TRBJ2-1,-,TGTGCCAGCGGGACAGCCTACTACAATGAGCAGTTCTTC,CASGTAYYNEQFF
TRBD1,TRBV28,TRBJ2-3,-,TGTGCCAGCAGTTTAACAGGGGCGTACGCAGATACGCAGTATTTT,CASSLTGAYADTQYF
-,TRBV29-1,TRBJ1-5,few,TGCAGCGTTGGTAGTGGGGCATTTCAGCCCCAGCATTTT,CSVGSGAFQPQHF
TRBD1,TRBV5-4,TRBJ2-3,-,TGTGCCAGCAGCCATCTGGGACAGGGAGATACGCAGTATTTT,CASSHLGQGDTQYF